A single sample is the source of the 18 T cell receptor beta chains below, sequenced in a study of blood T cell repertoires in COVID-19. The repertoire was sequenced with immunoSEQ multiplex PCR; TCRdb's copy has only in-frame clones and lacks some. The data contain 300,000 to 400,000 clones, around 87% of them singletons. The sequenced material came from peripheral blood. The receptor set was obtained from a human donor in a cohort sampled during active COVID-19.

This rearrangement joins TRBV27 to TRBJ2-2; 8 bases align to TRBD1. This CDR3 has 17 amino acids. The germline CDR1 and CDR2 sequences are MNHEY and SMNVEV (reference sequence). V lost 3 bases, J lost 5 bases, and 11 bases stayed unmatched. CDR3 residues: CASSFLGAGGGTGELFF. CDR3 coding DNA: TGTGCCAGCAGTTTTTTGGGGGCAGGGGGCGGGACCGGGGAGCTGTTTTTT.

CDR3 protein: CASSTRTGDEQYF. The CDR3, as DNA: TGTGCCAGCAGCACTCGGACAGGGGACGAGCAGTACTTC. The V and J genes are TRBV11-2 and TRBJ2-7; 9 bases map to TRBD1. The V gene's germline CDR1 is SGHAT and CDR2 FQNNGV. This CDR3 spans 13 amino acids. V shed 5 bases and J 5 bases; nucleotides not matched to a gene: 4.

The CDR3 nucleotides are TGCGCCAGCACCCGGGGGTTTTGCGGCACACAAGAGACCCAGTACTTC. Encoded protein: CASTRGFCGTQETQYF. This chain uses TRBV10-1 with TRBJ2-5, with D possibly being TRBD2 (6 bases). Germline CDR1 WNHNN, CDR2 SYGVQD (reference sequence). This CDR3 comprises 16 residues. Trimming took 7 bases from V and 2 from J, leaving 20 bases between them.

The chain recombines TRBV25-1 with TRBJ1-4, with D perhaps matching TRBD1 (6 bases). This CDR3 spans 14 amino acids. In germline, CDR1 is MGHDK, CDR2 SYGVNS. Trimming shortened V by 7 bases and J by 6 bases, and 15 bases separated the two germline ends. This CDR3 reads CASKDDWTDEKLFF. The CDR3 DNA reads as TGTGCCAGCAAAGATGATTGGACAGATGAAAAACTGTTTTTT. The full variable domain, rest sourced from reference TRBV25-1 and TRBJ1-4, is EADIYQTPRYLVIGTGKKITLECSQTMGHDKMYWYQQDPGMELHLIHYSYGVNSTEKGDLSSESTVSRIRTEHFPLTLESARPSHTSQYLCASKDDWTDEKLFFGSGTQLSVL.

CDR3 residues: CASSLRGHEKLFF. The CDR3 DNA is TGCGCCAGCAGCTTGAGGGGGCATGAAAAACTGTTTTTT. The chain combines TRBV5-1 with TRBJ1-4, with 7 bases matching TRBD1. The trim removed 1 base at V and 6 bases at J, leaving 0 bases unmatched. The CDR3 extends over 13 amino acids. Germline CDR1 reads SGHRS; CDR2 reads YFSETQ. Variable domain in full (rest from reference TRBV5-1 and TRBJ1-4): KAGVTQTPRYLIKTRGQQVTLSCSPISGHRSVSWYQQTPGQGLQFLFEYFSETQRNKGNFPGRFSGRQFSNSRSEMNVSTLELGDSALYLCASSLRGHEKLFFGSGTQLSVL.

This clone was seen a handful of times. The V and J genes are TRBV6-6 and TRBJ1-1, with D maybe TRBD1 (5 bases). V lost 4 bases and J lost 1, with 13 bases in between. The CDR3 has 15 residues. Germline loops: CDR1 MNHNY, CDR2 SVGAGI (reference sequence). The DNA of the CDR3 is TGTGCCAGCAGTTCCCCCGGGGGAGGGAACACTGAAGCTTTCTTT. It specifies CASSSPGGGNTEAFF.

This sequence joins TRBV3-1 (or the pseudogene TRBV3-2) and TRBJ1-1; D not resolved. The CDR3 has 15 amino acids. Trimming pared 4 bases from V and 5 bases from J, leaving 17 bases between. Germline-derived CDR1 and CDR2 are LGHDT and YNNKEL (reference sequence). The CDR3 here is CASSPLLRSGTEAFF. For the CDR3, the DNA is TGTGCCAGCAGCCCTCTGCTCCGATCGGGTACTGAAGCTTTCTTT.

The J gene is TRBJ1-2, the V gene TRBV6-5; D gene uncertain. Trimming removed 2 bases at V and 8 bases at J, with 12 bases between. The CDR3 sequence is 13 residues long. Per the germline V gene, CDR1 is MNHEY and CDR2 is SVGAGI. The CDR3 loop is CASSYGRVGGYTF. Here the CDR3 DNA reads TGTGCCAGCAGTTACGGGAGGGTCGGCGGCTACACCTTC.

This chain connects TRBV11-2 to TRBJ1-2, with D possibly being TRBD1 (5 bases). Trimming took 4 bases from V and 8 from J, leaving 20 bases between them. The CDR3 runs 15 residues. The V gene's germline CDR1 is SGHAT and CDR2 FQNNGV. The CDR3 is CASSSPGRPGRGYTF. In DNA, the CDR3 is TGTGCCAGCAGCTCCCCGGGGCGTCCGGGGAGGGGCTACACCTTC.

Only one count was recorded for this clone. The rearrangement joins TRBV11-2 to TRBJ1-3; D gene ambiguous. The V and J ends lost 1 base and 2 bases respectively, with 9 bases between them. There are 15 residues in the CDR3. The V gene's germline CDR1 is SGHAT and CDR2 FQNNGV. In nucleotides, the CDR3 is TGTGCCAGCAGCTTAGCTGGACTTCCTGGAAACACCATATATTTT. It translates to CASSLAGLPGNTIYF.

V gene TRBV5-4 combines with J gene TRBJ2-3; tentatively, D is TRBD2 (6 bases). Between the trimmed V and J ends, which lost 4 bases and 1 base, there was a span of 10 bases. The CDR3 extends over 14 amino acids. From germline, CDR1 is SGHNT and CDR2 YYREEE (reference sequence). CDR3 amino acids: CASSVGGGTDTQYF. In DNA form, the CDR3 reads TGTGCCAGCAGCGTCGGGGGTGGCACAGATACGCAGTATTTT.

CDR3 in amino acids: CASSQPLQTDTQYF. The CDR3 DNA is TGCGCCAGCAGCCAACCCTTACAAACAGATACGCAGTATTTT. The chain uses TRBV4-1 and TRBJ2-3; D call uncertain. Germline V gives CDR1 MGHRA, CDR2 YSYEKL. The V gene lost 2 bases and the J gene lost 3 bases, with 9 bases spanning the gap. This CDR3 comprises 14 residues.

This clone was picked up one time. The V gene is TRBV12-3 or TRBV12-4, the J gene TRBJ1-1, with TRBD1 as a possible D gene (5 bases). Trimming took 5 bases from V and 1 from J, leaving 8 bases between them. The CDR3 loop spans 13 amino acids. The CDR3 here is CASSIRGNTEAFF. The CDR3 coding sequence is TGTGCCAGCAGTATAAGGGGGAACACTGAAGCTTTCTTT.

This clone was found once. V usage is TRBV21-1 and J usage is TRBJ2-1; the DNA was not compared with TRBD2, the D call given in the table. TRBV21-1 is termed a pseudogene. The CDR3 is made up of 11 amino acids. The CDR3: CASSTRGEQFF. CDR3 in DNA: TGTGCCAGCAGCACAAGAGGAGAGCAGTTCTTC.

The CDR3 DNA reads as TGCGCCAGCAGCTTGGGAACTAGCGGGAGGGAGCCGCAGTTCTTC. It translates to CASSLGTSGREPQFF. V gene TRBV5-1 combines with J gene TRBJ2-1; 13 nucleotides match TRBD2. The CDR3 sequence is 15 residues long. Trimming took 0 bases from V and 12 from J; bases not matched to a gene: 6. Germline CDR1 reads SGHRS; CDR2 reads YFSETQ.

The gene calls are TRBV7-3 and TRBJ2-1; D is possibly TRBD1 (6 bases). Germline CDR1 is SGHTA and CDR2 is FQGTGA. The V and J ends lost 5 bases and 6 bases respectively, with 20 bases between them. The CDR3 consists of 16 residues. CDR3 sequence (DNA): TGTGCCAGCAGCGTTACAGGGTACGGCGGGTCCAATGAGCAGTTCTTC. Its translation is CASSVTGYGGSNEQFF.

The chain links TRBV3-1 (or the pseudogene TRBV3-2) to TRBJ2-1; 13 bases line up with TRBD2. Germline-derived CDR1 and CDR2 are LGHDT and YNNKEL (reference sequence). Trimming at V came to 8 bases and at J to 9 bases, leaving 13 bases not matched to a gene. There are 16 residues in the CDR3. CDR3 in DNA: TGTGCCAGCGTACTAGCGGGGGGGCTAGGTCAAGGTGAGCAGTTCTTC. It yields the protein CASVLAGGLGQGEQFF.

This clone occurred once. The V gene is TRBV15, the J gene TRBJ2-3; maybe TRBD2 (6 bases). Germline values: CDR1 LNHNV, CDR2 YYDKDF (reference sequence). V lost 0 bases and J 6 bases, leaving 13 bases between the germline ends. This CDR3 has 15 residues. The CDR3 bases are TGTGCCACCAGCAGAGATCGGGAGAGGAGGGATACGCAGTATTTT. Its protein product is CATSRDRERRDTQYF.